The clone carrying this TCR beta chain was detected a few times. The target antigen is unknown. CDR1 and CDR2 (germline): SGHDN, FVKESK. This CDR3 is 15 amino acids long. Germline trimming cut 1 base from V and 2 bases from J; bases unmatched to any gene: 3. Treatment in this sample: 10-day PBMC culture with coronavirus spike peptide pools or control peptides (ViraFEST assay). Antigen-specific T cell expansion with peptide pools preceded TCR sequencing in the ViraFEST approach. The Oncomine TCR Beta short-read assay sequenced DNA from cultured CD4+ T cells. After culture, CD4+ T cells served as the source for genomic DNA extraction. Using its own MiXCR run on the PCR reads, TCRdb lists one record per CDR3 protein. The sample holds roughly 18,000 distinct CDR3 sequences, 43% seen once. These data originate in a study of vaccination and CD4 T cells after COVID-19.

The J gene is TRBJ1-2, the V gene TRBV14, with 8 bases matching TRBD1. This receptor was taken from a human donor who had recovered from COVID-19. Material for sequencing was CD4+ T cells from blood, cultured in vitro. The CDR3 is CASSQGQGKNYGYTF. DNA of the CDR3: TGTGCCAGCAGCCAAGGACAGGGGAAAAACTATGGCTACACCTTC.